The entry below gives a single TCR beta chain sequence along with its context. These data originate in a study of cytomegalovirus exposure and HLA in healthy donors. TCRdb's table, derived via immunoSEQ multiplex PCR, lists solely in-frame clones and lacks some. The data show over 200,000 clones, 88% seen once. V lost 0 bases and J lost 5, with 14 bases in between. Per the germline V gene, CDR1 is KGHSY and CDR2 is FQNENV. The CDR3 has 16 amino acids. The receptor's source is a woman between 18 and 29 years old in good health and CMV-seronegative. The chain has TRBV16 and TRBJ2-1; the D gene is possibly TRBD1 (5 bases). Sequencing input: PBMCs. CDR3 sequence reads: CASSQSLGVYDNEQFF. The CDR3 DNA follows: TGTGCCAGCAGCCAATCATTAGGGGTCTACGACAATGAGCAGTTCTTC.